This T cell receptor beta chain emerged from a study of shared clonotypes between healthy human individuals. Study-wide background: Per donor, CD8 memory used one plate, CD8 naive used two, CD4 memory used three and CD4 naive used three.

V lost 2 bases to trimming and J lost 3 bases; unmatched junction nucleotides: 8. The CDR3 extends over 18 amino acids. Germline loops: CDR1 SGHTA, CDR2 FQGTGA. Data came from immunoSEQ multiplex PCR; TCRdb stores just in-frame clones and leaves some out. The sample has more than 850,000 clones; 78% are singletons. The sample holds one count of this clone. The CD4+ fraction was divided into a CD45RA+ naive subset and a CD45RA-negative memory subset. The sequenced material came from memory CD4+ T cells from PBMCs. Specified subset: CD45RA-negative fraction. V usage is TRBV7-3 and J usage is TRBJ2-2; 11 nucleotides match TRBD2. This TCR was sampled from a man aged 18-30 years in good health. Some clones in this sample may be carry-over from other donors' samples. In nucleotides, the CDR3 is TGTGCCAGCAGCTTACATAGGGGACTAGCGGTAGACACCGGGGAGCTGTTTTTT. The encoded protein is CASSLHRGLAVDTGELFF.